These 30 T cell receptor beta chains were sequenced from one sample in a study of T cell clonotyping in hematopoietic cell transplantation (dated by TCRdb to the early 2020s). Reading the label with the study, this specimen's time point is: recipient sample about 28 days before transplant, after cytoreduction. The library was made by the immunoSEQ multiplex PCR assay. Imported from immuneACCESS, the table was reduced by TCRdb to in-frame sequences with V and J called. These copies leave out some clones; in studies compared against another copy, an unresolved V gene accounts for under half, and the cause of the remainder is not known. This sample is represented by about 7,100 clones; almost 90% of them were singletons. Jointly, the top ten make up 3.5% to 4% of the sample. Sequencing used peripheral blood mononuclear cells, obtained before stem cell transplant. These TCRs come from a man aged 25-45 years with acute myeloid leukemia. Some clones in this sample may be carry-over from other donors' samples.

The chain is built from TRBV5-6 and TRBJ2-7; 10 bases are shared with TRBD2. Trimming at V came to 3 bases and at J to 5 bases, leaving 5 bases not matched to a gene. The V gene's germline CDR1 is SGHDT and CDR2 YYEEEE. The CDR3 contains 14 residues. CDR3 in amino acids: CASSYSGRINEQYF. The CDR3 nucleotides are TGTGCCAGCAGCTATAGCGGGAGGATCAACGAGCAGTACTTC.

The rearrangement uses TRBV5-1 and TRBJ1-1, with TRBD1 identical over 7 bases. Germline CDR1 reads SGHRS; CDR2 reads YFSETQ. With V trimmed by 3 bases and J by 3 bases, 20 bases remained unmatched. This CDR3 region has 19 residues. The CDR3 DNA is TGCGCCAGCAGCTGGTCCGAGAGTTCCAACAGGGGTGGTCACACTGAAGCTTTCTTT. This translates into CASSWSESSNRGGHTEAFF.

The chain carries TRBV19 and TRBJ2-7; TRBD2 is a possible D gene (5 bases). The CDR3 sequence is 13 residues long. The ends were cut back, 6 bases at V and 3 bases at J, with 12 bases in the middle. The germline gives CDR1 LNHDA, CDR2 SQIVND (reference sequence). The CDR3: CASSLGLLYEQYF. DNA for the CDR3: TGTGCCAGTAGCCTCGGACTGCTCTACGAGCAGTACTTC.

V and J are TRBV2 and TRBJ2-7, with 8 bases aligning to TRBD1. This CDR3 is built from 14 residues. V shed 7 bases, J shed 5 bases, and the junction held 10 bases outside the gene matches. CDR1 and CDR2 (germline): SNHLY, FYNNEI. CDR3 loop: CASTGGDRGHEQYF. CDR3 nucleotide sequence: TGTGCCAGCACCGGAGGAGACAGGGGCCACGAGCAGTACTTC.

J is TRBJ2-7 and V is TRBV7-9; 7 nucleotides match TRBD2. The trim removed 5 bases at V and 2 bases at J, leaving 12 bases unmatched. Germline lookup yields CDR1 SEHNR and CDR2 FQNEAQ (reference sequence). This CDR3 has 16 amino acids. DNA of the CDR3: TGTGCCAGCAGCCCCTCAGCGGGGACTTTAGCCTACGAGCAGTACTTC. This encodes CASSPSAGTLAYEQYF.

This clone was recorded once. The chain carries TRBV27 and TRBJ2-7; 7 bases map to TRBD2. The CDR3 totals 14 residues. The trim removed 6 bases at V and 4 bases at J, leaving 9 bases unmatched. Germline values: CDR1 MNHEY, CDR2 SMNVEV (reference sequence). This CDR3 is CASSKKRDSYEQYF. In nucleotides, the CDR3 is TGTGCCAGCAGCAAAAAGCGGGACTCTTACGAGCAGTACTTC.

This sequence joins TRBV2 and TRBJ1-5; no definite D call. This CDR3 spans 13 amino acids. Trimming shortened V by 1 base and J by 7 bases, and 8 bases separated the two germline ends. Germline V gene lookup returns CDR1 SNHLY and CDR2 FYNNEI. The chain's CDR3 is CASSEGEYQPQHF. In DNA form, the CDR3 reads TGTGCCAGCAGTGAAGGGGAGTACCAGCCCCAGCATTTT.

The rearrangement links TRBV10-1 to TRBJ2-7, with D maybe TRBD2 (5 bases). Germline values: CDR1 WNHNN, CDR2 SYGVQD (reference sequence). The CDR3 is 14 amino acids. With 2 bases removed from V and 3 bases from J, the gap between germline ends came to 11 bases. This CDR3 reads CASSEGPADYEQYF. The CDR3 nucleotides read TGCGCCAGCAGTGAGGGGCCAGCGGACTACGAGCAGTACTTC.

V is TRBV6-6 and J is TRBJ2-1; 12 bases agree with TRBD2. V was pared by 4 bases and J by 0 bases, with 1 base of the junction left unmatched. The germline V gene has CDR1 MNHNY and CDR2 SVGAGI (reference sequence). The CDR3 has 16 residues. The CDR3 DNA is TGTGCCAGCAGTTTGACTAGCGGGAGCTCCTACAATGAGCAGTTCTTC. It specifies CASSLTSGSSYNEQFF.

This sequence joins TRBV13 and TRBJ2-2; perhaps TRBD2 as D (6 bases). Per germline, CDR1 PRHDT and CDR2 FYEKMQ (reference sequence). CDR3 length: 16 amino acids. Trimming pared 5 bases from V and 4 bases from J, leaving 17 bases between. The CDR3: CASSRVSNGGTGELFF. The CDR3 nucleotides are TGTGCCAGCAGCCGAGTAAGCAACGGGGGCACCGGGGAGCTGTTTTTT.

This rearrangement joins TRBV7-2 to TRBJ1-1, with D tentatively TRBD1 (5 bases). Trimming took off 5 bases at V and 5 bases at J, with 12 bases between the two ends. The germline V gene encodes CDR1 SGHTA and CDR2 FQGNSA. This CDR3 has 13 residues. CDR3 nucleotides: TGTGCCAGCAGCCCCCGGGGGGAGACTGAAGCTTTCTTT. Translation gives CASSPRGETEAFF.

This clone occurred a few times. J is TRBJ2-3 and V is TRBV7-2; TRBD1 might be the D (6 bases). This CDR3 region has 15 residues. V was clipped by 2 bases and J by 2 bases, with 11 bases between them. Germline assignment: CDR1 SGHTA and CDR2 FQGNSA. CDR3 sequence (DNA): TGTGCCAGCAGCTTACAGGGGATGGTCACAGATACGCAGTATTTT. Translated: CASSLQGMVTDTQYF.

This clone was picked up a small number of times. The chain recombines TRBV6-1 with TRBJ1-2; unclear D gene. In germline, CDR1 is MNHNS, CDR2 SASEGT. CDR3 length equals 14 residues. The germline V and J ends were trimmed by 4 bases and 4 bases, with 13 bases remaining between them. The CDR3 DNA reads TGTGCCAGCAGTGTGGACGGTCCGGGCTATGGCTACACCTTC. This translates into CASSVDGPGYGYTF.

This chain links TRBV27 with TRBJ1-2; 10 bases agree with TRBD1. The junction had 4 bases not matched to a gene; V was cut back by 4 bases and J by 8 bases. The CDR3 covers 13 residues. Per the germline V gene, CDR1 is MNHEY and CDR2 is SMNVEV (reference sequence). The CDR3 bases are TGTGCCAGCAGTTACGGACAGGGGGACGGCTACACCTTC. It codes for CASSYGQGDGYTF.

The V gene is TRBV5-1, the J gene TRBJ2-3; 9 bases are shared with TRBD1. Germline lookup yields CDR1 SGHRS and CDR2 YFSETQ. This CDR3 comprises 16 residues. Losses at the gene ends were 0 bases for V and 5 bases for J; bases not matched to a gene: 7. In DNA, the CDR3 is TGCGCCAGCAGCTTGGCCCGGGACAGGGTGGGAGATACGCAGTATTTT. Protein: CASSLARDRVGDTQYF.

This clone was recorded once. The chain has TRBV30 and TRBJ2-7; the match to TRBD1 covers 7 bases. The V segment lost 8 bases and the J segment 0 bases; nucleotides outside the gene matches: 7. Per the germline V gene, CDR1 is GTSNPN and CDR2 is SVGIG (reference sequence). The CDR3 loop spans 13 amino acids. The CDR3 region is CAAATGSSYEQYF. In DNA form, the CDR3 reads TGTGCCGCCGCGACAGGGTCCTCCTACGAGCAGTACTTC.

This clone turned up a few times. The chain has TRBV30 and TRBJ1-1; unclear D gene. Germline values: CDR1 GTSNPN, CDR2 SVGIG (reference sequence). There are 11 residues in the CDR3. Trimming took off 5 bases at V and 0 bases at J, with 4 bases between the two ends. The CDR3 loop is CAWSVNTEAFF. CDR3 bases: TGTGCCTGGTCAGTGAACACTGAAGCTTTCTTT.

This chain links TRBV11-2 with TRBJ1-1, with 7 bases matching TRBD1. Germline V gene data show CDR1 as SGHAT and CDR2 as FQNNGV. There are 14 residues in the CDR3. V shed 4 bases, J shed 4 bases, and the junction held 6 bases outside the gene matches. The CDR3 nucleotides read TGTGCCAGCAGCTGGGGGGACAGAGGCACTGAAGCTTTCTTT. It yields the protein CASSWGDRGTEAFF. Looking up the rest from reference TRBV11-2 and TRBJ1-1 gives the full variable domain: EAGVAQSPRYKIIEKRQSVAFWCNPISGHATLYWYQQILGQGPKLLIQFQNNGVVDDSQLPKDRFSAERLKGVDSTLKIQPAKLEDSAVYLCASSWGDRGTEAFFGQGTRLTVV.

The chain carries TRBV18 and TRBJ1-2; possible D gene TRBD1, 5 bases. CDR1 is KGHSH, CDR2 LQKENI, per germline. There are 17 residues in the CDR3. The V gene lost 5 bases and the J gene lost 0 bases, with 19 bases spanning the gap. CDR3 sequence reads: CASSSLTRQSANYGYTF. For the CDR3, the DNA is TGTGCCAGCTCATCCCTTACCCGACAGTCAGCTAACTATGGCTACACCTTC.

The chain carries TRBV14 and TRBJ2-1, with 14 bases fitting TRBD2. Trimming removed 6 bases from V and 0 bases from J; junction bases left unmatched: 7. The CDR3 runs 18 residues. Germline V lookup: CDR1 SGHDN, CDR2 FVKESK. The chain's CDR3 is CASSQFGLAGGSYNEQFF. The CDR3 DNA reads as TGTGCCAGCAGTCAATTTGGACTAGCGGGAGGCTCCTACAATGAGCAGTTCTTC.

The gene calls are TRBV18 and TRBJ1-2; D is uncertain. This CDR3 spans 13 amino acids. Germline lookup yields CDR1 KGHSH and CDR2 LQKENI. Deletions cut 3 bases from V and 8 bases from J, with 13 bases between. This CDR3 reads CASSPGPSGGYTF. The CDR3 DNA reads TGTGCCAGCTCACCCGGCCCCTCGGGAGGCTACACCTTC.

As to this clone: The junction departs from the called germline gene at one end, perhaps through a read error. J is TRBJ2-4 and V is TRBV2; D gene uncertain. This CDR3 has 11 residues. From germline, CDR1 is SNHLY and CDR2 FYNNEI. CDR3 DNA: TGTGCCAGCAGCGAAGAGGAAGGTCAGTACTTC. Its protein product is CASSEEEGQYF.

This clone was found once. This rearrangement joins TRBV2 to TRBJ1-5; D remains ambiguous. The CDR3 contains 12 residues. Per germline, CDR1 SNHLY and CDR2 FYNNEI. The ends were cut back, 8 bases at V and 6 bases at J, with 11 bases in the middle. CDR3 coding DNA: TGTGCCAGCTCTAGGGTTACTCAGCCCCAGCATTTT. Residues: CASSRVTQPQHF.

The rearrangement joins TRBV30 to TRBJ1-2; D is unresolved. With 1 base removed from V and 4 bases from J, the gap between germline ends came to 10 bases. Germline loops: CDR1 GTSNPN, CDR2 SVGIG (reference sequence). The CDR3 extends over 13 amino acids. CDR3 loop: CAWSGGGLYGYTF. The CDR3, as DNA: TGTGCCTGGAGTGGGGGAGGGCTCTATGGCTACACCTTC.

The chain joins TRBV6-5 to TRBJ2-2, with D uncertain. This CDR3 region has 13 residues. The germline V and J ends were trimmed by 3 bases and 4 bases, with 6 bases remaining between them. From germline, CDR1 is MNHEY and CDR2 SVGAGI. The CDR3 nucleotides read TGTGCCAGCAGTTATGATAGCACCGGGGAGCTGTTTTTT. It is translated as CASSYDSTGELFF.

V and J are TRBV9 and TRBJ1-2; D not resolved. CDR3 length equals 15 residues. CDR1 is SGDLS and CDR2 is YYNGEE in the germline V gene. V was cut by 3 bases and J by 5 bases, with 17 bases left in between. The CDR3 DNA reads TGTGCCAGCAGCGACGAGAGGACCCCTCCGTATGGCTACACCTTC. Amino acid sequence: CASSDERTPPYGYTF.

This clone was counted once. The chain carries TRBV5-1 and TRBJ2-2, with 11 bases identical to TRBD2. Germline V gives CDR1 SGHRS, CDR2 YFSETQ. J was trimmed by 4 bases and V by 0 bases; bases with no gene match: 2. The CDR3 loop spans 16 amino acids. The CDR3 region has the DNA TGCGCCAGCAGCTTGGAACTAGCGGGAGCCACCGGGGAGCTGTTTTTT. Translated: CASSLELAGATGELFF.

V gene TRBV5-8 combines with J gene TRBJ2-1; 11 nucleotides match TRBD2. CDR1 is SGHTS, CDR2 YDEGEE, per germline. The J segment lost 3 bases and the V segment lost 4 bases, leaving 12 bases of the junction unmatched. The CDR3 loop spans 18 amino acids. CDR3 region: CASSGGLAVPPIYNEQFF. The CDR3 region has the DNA TGTGCCAGCAGCGGGGGACTAGCGGTTCCGCCCATCTACAATGAGCAGTTCTTC.

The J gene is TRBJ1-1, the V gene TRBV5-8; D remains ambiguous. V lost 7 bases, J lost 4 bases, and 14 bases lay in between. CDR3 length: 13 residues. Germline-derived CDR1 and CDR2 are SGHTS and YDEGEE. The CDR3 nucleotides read TGTGCCAGCGCCCCCTGGGGTCCCACTGAAGCTTTCTTT. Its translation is CASAPWGPTEAFF.

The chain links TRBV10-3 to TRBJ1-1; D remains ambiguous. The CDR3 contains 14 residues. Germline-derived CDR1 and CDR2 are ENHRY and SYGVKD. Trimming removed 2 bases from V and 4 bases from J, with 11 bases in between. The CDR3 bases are TGTGCCATCAGTGAGAACCCCGTTCGCACTGAAGCTTTCTTT. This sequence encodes CAISENPVRTEAFF.